Each of the 9 T cell receptor beta chains below was sequenced from the same sample in a study of CD8 T cells in Susac syndrome. Random hexamers served to reverse transcribe about 0.5 to 1 ug RNA. TCRdb reprocessed the immunoSEQ multiplex PCR reads via MiXCR and lists one record per CDR3 protein. The table lists some 150,000 distinct CDR3 sequences, roughly 94% of them singletons. Specimen: CD4+ T cells from PBMCs. Receptors were obtained from a human donor in good health.

This clonotype was observed once. The genes are TRBV7-9 and TRBJ2-1; TRBD2 aligns across 10 bases. Germline lookup yields CDR1 SEHNR and CDR2 FQNEAQ (reference sequence). The V segment lost 1 base and the J segment 5 bases; nucleotides outside the gene matches: 2. The CDR3 sequence is 15 residues long. The CDR3: CASSLGTSGHNEQFF. The CDR3 nucleotides are TGTGCCAGCAGCTTAGGGACTAGCGGTCACAATGAGCAGTTCTTC.

The genes are TRBV7-9 and TRBJ2-5, with no clear D. CDR3 length equals 14 residues. Germline assignment: CDR1 SEHNR and CDR2 FQNEAQ (reference sequence). V gave up 1 base and J gave up 2 bases, with 8 bases separating them. The CDR3 DNA is TGTGCCAGCAGCTTAGACCCGGTGCAAGAGACCCAGTACTTC. Its protein is CASSLDPVQETQYF.

The V and J genes are TRBV3-1 and TRBJ2-7; possible D gene TRBD1, 5 bases. The CDR3 has 11 residues. The ends were cut back, 2 bases at V and 6 bases at J, with 5 bases in the middle. The germline V gene encodes CDR1 LGHDT and CDR2 YNNKEL (reference sequence). The CDR3 here is CASSQQGEQYF. Here the CDR3 DNA reads TGTGCCAGCAGCCAACAGGGCGAGCAGTACTTC.

V gene TRBV20-1 combines with J gene TRBJ2-5; D is possibly TRBD2 (5 bases). There are 12 residues in the CDR3. In germline, CDR1 is DFQATT, CDR2 SNEGSKA (reference sequence). The V gene lost 5 bases and the J gene lost 4 bases, with 11 bases spanning the gap. The DNA for the CDR3 is TGCAGTGCTTGGGGAGACGGAGAGACCCAGTACTTC. This translates into CSAWGDGETQYF.

The chain joins TRBV20-1 to TRBJ1-2; D not resolved. V gave up 3 bases and J gave up 0 bases, with 2 bases separating them. The CDR3 has 11 residues. The germline CDR1 and CDR2 sequences are DFQATT and SNEGSKA (reference sequence). Here the CDR3 DNA reads TGCAGTGCTAGGACTAACTATGGCTACACCTTC. Translated, it gives CSARTNYGYTF.

The chain has TRBV20-1 and TRBJ2-5; D call uncertain. The CDR3 runs 13 residues. Per the germline V gene, CDR1 is DFQATT and CDR2 is SNEGSKA (reference sequence). V dropped 7 bases and J dropped 7 bases, with 19 bases sitting between them. CDR3 loop: CSVSPGPKGTQYF. CDR3 bases: TGCAGTGTTAGTCCCGGGCCCAAGGGGACCCAGTACTTC.

The chain recombines TRBV12-3 or TRBV12-4 with TRBJ1-2; the D is unclear. The CDR3 has 14 amino acids. Trimming took off 4 bases at V and 5 bases at J, with 14 bases between the two ends. The CDR3 sequence: CASSYLDRQYGYTF. DNA of the CDR3: TGTGCCAGCAGTTACTTAGACCGACAATATGGCTACACCTTC.

The chain carries TRBV27 and TRBJ1-5; a possible D gene is TRBD1 (5 bases). This CDR3 is 13 amino acids long. V lost 3 bases and J lost 7, with 10 bases in between. Germline lookup yields CDR1 MNHEY and CDR2 SMNVEV (reference sequence). The CDR3 nucleotides are TGTGCCAGCAGTTTCGGGCGGGGGCAGCCCCAGCATTTT. This encodes CASSFGRGQPQHF.

V usage is TRBV28 and J usage is TRBJ2-1; 8 bases fit TRBD2. The CDR3 covers 15 residues. V shed 1 base, J shed 7 bases, and the junction held 6 bases outside the gene matches. Germline CDR1 is MDHEN and CDR2 is SYDVKM. CDR3 DNA sequence: TGTGCCAGCAGTTTATCTGCGGGAGGCTGGAATGAGCAGTTCTTC. Amino acids: CASSLSAGGWNEQFF.